One and the same sample provided the 32 T cell receptor beta chains below, sequenced in a study of OX40 agonist ivuxolimab in advanced cancers. Library preparation employed the immunoSEQ multiplex PCR assay. TCRdb took this table from immuneACCESS and kept in-frame rearrangements with V and J called. Such tables lack part of the clones; where checked against another copy, unresolved V genes explain under half of the gap, and the rest is unexplained. The sample data list 20,000 to 25,000 clones, and around two thirds of these were observed just once. Around 19% of the sample goes to the ten largest clones. The input for sequencing was CD4+ or CD8+ T cells sorted from blood, taken in a trial of the OX40 agonist ivuxolimab. All receptors come from an adult with an advanced solid tumor such as melanoma, head and neck, liver or kidney cancer.

This clone came up a few times. V is TRBV7-9 and J is TRBJ1-1; D unclear. V lost 4 bases, J lost 4 bases, and 13 bases lay in between. The CDR3 consists of 14 residues. Per the germline V gene, CDR1 is SEHNR and CDR2 is FQNEAQ (reference sequence). For the CDR3, the DNA is TGTGCCAGCAGCTCACCCGTTGATAGCACTGAAGCTTTCTTT. This sequence encodes CASSSPVDSTEAFF.

The chain joins TRBV29-1 to TRBJ2-1, with 7 bases lining up with TRBD2. This CDR3 has 15 amino acids. Germline loops: CDR1 SQVTM, CDR2 ANQGSEA. Trimming took 6 bases from V and 2 from J; bases not matched to a gene: 10. For the CDR3, the DNA is TGCAGCGTGCCGGCACCGGGGGGTACCTACAATGAGCAGTTCTTC. Protein: CSVPAPGGTYNEQFF.

This clone has just one count. This chain connects TRBV7-2 to TRBJ1-2; D perhaps matches TRBD1 (5 bases). Trimming pared 1 base from V and 7 bases from J, leaving 13 bases between. The CDR3 runs 14 residues. Germline V lookup: CDR1 SGHTA, CDR2 FQGNSA. The CDR3 DNA reads TGTGCCAGCAGCTTAGGTGGCAGGGAGGGTGGCTACACCTTC. Residues: CASSLGGREGGYTF.

This chain links TRBV28 with TRBJ1-5; D perhaps matches TRBD1 (6 bases). Germline CDR1 reads MDHEN; CDR2 reads SYDVKM. This CDR3 contains 14 residues. V was shortened by 2 bases and J by 7 bases, with 12 bases between the two germline ends. CDR3 in DNA: TGTGCCAGCAGTTTAAACAGGGACTGGCAGCCCCAGCATTTT. Its translation is CASSLNRDWQPQHF. The whole variable domain, filled in from reference TRBV28 and TRBJ1-5, reads DVKVTQSSRYLVKRTGEKVFLECVQDMDHENMFWYRQDPGLGLRLIYFSYDVKMKEKGDIPEGYSVSREKKERFSLILESASTNQTSMYLCASSLNRDWQPQHFGDGTRLSIL.

This sequence joins TRBV7-9 and TRBJ2-3; no firm D call. The CDR3 sequence is 14 residues long. Germline V lookup: CDR1 SEHNR, CDR2 FQNEAQ (reference sequence). V was pared by 8 bases and J by 4 bases, with 16 bases between. CDR3 sequence (DNA): TGTGCCAGCCGTCCACCCTTTGGGGCAGATACGCAGTATTTT. This encodes CASRPPFGADTQYF.

V is TRBV7-9 and J is TRBJ2-7; 9 bases are shared with TRBD2. Trimming removed 0 bases from V and 7 bases from J; junction bases left unmatched: 10. Germline values: CDR1 SEHNR, CDR2 FQNEAQ (reference sequence). The CDR3 extends over 16 amino acids. Here the CDR3 DNA reads TGTGCCAGCAGCTTAGCGCGGGAGGGGGCGAGAGGAGAGCAGTACTTC. Its translation is CASSLAREGARGEQYF. The complete variable domain, with remaining parts taken from reference TRBV7-9 and TRBJ2-7, reads DTGVSQNPRHKITKRGQNVTFRCDPISEHNRLYWYRQTLGQGPEFLTYFQNEAQLEKSRLLSDRFSAERPKGSFSTLEIQRTEQGDSAMYLCASSLAREGARGEQYFGPGTRLTVT.

This rearrangement joins TRBV7-8 to TRBJ1-5, with D maybe TRBD1 (6 bases). The germline CDR1 and CDR2 sequences are SGHVS and FQNEAQ. The CDR3 has 15 residues. V gave up 3 bases and J gave up 3 bases, with 12 bases separating them. CDR3 residues: CASSFSTGPNQPQHF. For the CDR3, the DNA is TGTGCCAGCAGCTTCTCCACAGGGCCCAATCAGCCCCAGCATTTT. Full variable domain (rest looked up from reference TRBV7-8 and TRBJ1-5): GAGVSQSPRYKVAKRGQDVALRCDPISGHVSLFWYQQALGQGPEFLTYFQNEAQLDKSGLPSDRFFAERPEGSVSTLKIQRTQQEDSAVYLCASSFSTGPNQPQHFGDGTRLSIL.

This clone was counted only a few times. V gene TRBV6-6 combines with J gene TRBJ2-3; D possibly corresponds to TRBD1 (6 bases). Trimming pared 6 bases from V and 8 bases from J, leaving 15 bases between. This CDR3 has 13 amino acids. CDR1 is MNHNY, CDR2 SVGAGI, per germline (reference sequence). The CDR3 DNA sequence: TGTGCCAGCAGAGAGGGGGTCACTGTTACGCAGTATTTT. It translates to CASREGVTVTQYF.

J is TRBJ1-1 and V is TRBV28, with TRBD1 as a possible D gene (5 bases). The CDR3 totals 13 residues. Germline loops: CDR1 MDHEN, CDR2 SYDVKM. V was cut by 7 bases and J by 0 bases, with 9 bases left in between. The CDR3 region is CASTGNVNTEAFF. The CDR3 DNA reads as TGTGCCAGCACAGGGAACGTGAACACTGAAGCTTTCTTT.

This clone was picked up a small number of times. CDR3 coding DNA: TGTGCCAGCAGCCCCCGTGATTCTGCGGGGAATGAGCAGTTCTTC. Protein product: CASSPRDSAGNEQFF. The chain joins TRBV9 to TRBJ2-1; a possible D gene is TRBD2 (6 bases). The CDR3 is 15 amino acids. V lost 4 bases and J 7 bases, leaving 18 bases between the germline ends. Germline V gene sequence: CDR1 SGDLS, CDR2 YYNGEE.

This clone turned up a few times. The chain combines TRBV6-4 with TRBJ2-5; TRBD2 agrees at 10 bases. The V gene's germline CDR1 is MRHNA and CDR2 SNTAGT. Losses at the gene ends were 3 bases for V and 1 base for J; bases not matched to a gene: 2. CDR3 size: 15 residues. The CDR3 reads CASSEVAGGQETQYF. In nucleotides, the CDR3 is TGTGCCAGCAGTGAAGTAGCGGGGGGCCAAGAGACCCAGTACTTC.

This chain links TRBV19 with TRBJ2-7; possibly TRBD1 or TRBD2 for D (5 bases each). There are 14 residues in the CDR3. CDR1 is LNHDA and CDR2 is SQIVND in the germline V gene (reference sequence). Trimming pared 5 bases from V and 0 bases from J, leaving 11 bases between. CDR3 coding DNA: TGTGCCAGTAGTGCCGGGACGGGCTCCTACGAGCAGTACTTC. Amino acid sequence: CASSAGTGSYEQYF.

The chain employs TRBV9 and TRBJ2-7; D is uncertain. V was cut by 0 bases and J by 0 bases, with 10 bases left in between. The CDR3 spans 15 residues. In germline, CDR1 is SGDLS, CDR2 YYNGEE. CDR3 loop: CASSVDGLSSYEQYF. The CDR3 DNA follows: TGTGCCAGCAGCGTAGACGGCTTGAGCTCCTACGAGCAGTACTTC. Variable domain in full (rest from reference TRBV9 and TRBJ2-7): DSGVTQTPKHLITATGQRVTLRCSPRSGDLSVYWYQQSLDQGLQFLIQYYNGEERAKGNILERFSAQQFPDLHSELNLSSLELGDSALYFCASSVDGLSSYEQYFGPGTRLTVT.

This chain links TRBV10-3 with TRBJ1-1; 10 positions agree with TRBD1. Germline trimming cut 6 bases from V and 6 bases from J; bases unmatched to any gene: 13. Germline V gives CDR1 ENHRY, CDR2 SYGVKD. This CDR3 has 16 amino acids. CDR3: CAISGDRGPEFSEAFF. CDR3 DNA sequence: TGTGCCATCAGCGGGGACAGGGGTCCGGAGTTTTCTGAAGCTTTCTTT.

The rearrangement links TRBV5-4 to TRBJ2-1; 8 bases agree with TRBD1. Germline CDR1 is SGHNT and CDR2 is YYREEE (reference sequence). The junction had 2 bases not matched to a gene; V was cut back by 4 bases and J by 5 bases. The CDR3 runs 13 residues. The CDR3 DNA reads as TGTGCCAGCAGCGCGGGACAGGACAATGAGCAGTTCTTC. It specifies CASSAGQDNEQFF.

The chain recombines TRBV7-9 with TRBJ1-1; D might be TRBD1 (5 bases). There are 15 residues in the CDR3. V shed 1 base and J shed 1 base, with 10 bases lying between them. CDR1 and CDR2 from the germline V gene are SEHNR and FQNEAQ (reference sequence). The CDR3 sequence: CASSLGPGSNTEAFF. The CDR3 nucleotides read TGTGCCAGCAGCTTAGGGCCAGGGTCGAACACTGAAGCTTTCTTT.

The rearrangement uses TRBV7-9 and TRBJ1-1; D call uncertain. CDR3 length: 11 amino acids. The germline CDR1 and CDR2 sequences are SEHNR and FQNEAQ (reference sequence). The germline V and J ends were trimmed by 10 bases and 6 bases, with 12 bases remaining between them. In DNA, the CDR3 is TGTGCCACCCTAATGACCGCTGAAGCTTTCTTT. Translation: CATLMTAEAFF.

CDR3 protein: CASSFNLHYGYTF. The CDR3 DNA follows: TGTGCCAGTAGTTTCAATTTACATTATGGCTACACCTTC. The rearrangement joins TRBV19 to TRBJ1-2, with no clear D. Trimming pared 5 bases from V and 5 bases from J, leaving 12 bases between. This CDR3 has 13 amino acids. Germline CDR1 is LNHDA and CDR2 is SQIVND (reference sequence).

The chain combines TRBV5-6 with TRBJ1-1, with D hard to call. Germline V lookup: CDR1 SGHDT, CDR2 YYEEEE. This CDR3 contains 13 residues. With 5 bases removed from V and 5 bases from J, the gap between germline ends came to 13 bases. CDR3 in DNA: TGTGCCAGCAGAATGGGCTCCGGGACTGAAGCTTTCTTT. Translating it yields CASRMGSGTEAFF.

In this sample, this clone turned up a few times. V gene TRBV9 combines with J gene TRBJ1-2; D remains unclear. Between the trimmed V and J ends, which lost 5 bases and 1 base, there was a span of 9 bases. The CDR3 is 13 residues long. Germline values: CDR1 SGDLS, CDR2 YYNGEE. CDR3 residues: CASRGGFNYGYTF. The DNA of the CDR3 is TGTGCCAGCAGGGGCGGATTTAACTATGGCTACACCTTC.

The chain joins TRBV19 to TRBJ1-1, with D unclear. The CDR3 consists of 14 residues. V was pared by 0 bases and J by 2 bases, with 7 bases between. CDR1 LNHDA and CDR2 SQIVND come from the germline V gene (reference sequence). The CDR3 nucleotides read TGTGCCAGTAGTATAGATCGGCTAAACACTGAAGCTTTCTTT. Amino acid sequence: CASSIDRLNTEAFF.

This chain connects TRBV6-5 to TRBJ1-2, with a weak D call TRBD1 (6 bases). V dropped 10 bases and J dropped 8 bases, with 20 bases sitting between them. The CDR3 consists of 13 residues. The germline V gene encodes CDR1 MNHEY and CDR2 SVGAGI. The CDR3 DNA is TGTGCCACCTTACCGGCCCAGGGGCTCGGCTACACCTTC. Protein product: CATLPAQGLGYTF.

The V and J genes are TRBV7-9 and TRBJ2-3; D may be TRBD2 (6 bases). V was cut by 7 bases and J by 0 bases, with 14 bases left in between. This CDR3 has 15 residues. Germline-derived CDR1 and CDR2 are SEHNR and FQNEAQ (reference sequence). CDR3 protein: CASTLGTSSTDTQYF. The CDR3 region has the DNA TGTGCCAGCACTCTAGGGACTTCTAGCACAGATACGCAGTATTTT. Together with reference TRBV7-9 and TRBJ2-3, the CDR3 gives the full variable domain: DTGVSQNPRHKITKRGQNVTFRCDPISEHNRLYWYRQTLGQGPEFLTYFQNEAQLEKSRLLSDRFSAERPKGSFSTLEIQRTEQGDSAMYLCASTLGTSSTDTQYFGPGTRLTVL.

This clone has a handful of counts. The chain employs TRBV5-6 and TRBJ2-5, with 7 bases fitting TRBD1. CDR1 is SGHDT, CDR2 YYEEEE, per germline. CDR3 size: 12 residues. With 2 bases clipped from V and 9 bases from J, the junction kept 4 bases outside the gene matches. CDR3 residues: CASSFSQGAQYF. As DNA, the CDR3 is TGTGCCAGCAGCTTCAGTCAGGGGGCCCAGTACTTC. The full variable domain, with the rest looked up from reference TRBV5-6 and TRBJ2-5, is DAGVTQSPTHLIKTRGQQVTLRCSPKSGHDTVSWYQQALGQGPQFIFQYYEEEERQRGNFPDRFSGHQFPNYSSELNVNALLLGDSALYLCASSFSQGAQYFGPGTRLLVL.

This clone ranks as medium-sized. The chain recombines TRBV6-1 with TRBJ1-3; D uncertain. Trimming shortened V by 2 bases and J by 1 base, and 6 bases separated the two germline ends. The CDR3 length is 14 residues. Germline V gives CDR1 MNHNS, CDR2 SASEGT. CDR3 in DNA: TGTGCCAGCAGTGAATCGTCGTCTGGAAACACCATATATTTT. Translation gives CASSESSSGNTIYF.

This rearrangement joins TRBV6-5 to TRBJ2-7; D may be TRBD1 or TRBD2 (6 bases each). Between the trimmed V and J ends, which lost 0 bases and 2 bases, there was a span of 14 bases. Germline V CDR1 and CDR2: MNHEY, SVGAGI. The CDR3 spans 16 residues. CDR3 nucleotide sequence: TGTGCCAGCAGTTACTCGTGGAGGGGGAAAACCTACGAGCAGTACTTC. This gives the protein CASSYSWRGKTYEQYF.

This chain connects TRBV5-5 to TRBJ1-2, with D unresolved. Germline CDR1 SGHKS, CDR2 YYEKEE (reference sequence). The CDR3 extends over 12 amino acids. V gave up 1 base and J gave up 11 bases, with 12 bases separating them. This CDR3 reads CASSLNRKGYTF. The CDR3 nucleotides read TGTGCCAGCAGCTTGAATCGAAAAGGGTACACCTTC.

The chain employs TRBV10-3 and TRBJ2-3, with D unresolved. The CDR3 extends over 15 amino acids. Germline loops: CDR1 ENHRY, CDR2 SYGVKD. V lost 2 bases and J lost 2, with 11 bases in between. CDR3 nucleotides: TGTGCCATCAGTGAGCGGGTCCCTTTCACAGATACGCAGTATTTT. Translating gives CAISERVPFTDTQYF.

The chain recombines TRBV6-1 with TRBJ2-7; D may be TRBD1 (5 bases). Germline-derived CDR1 and CDR2 are MNHNS and SASEGT. Trimming left V 3 bases short and J 2 bases short, with 14 bases between. This CDR3 region has 15 residues. The CDR3 nucleotides are TGTGCCAGCAGTGATAGCCAGGGATGGGCCTACGAGCAGTACTTC. As protein: CASSDSQGWAYEQYF.

The chain uses TRBV5-4 and TRBJ2-7; D is uncertain. The CDR3 is 12 amino acids. V was cut by 0 bases and J by 4 bases, with 5 bases left in between. CDR1 SGHNT and CDR2 YYREEE come from the germline V gene (reference sequence). CDR3 DNA: TGTGCCAGCAGCTTGGGATTTTACGAGCAGTACTTC. Encoded protein: CASSLGFYEQYF.

This clone was observed a handful of times. The chain employs TRBV27 and TRBJ2-7; D is possibly TRBD1 (5 bases). CDR1 is MNHEY and CDR2 is SMNVEV in the germline V gene (reference sequence). Trimming took off 6 bases at V and 2 bases at J, with 11 bases between the two ends. This CDR3 contains 13 residues. This CDR3 reads CASRAETAYEQYF. As DNA, the CDR3 is TGTGCCAGCAGGGCGGAGACAGCCTACGAGCAGTACTTC.

The gene calls are TRBV18 and TRBJ2-5; TRBD1 aligns across 11 bases. J gave up 5 bases and V 4 bases, and 9 bases lay outside the gene matches. The CDR3 contains 16 residues. Germline lookup yields CDR1 KGHSH and CDR2 LQKENI. As DNA, the CDR3 is TGTGCCAGCTCACTCGGACAGGGGGCGCTGGGGGAGACCCAGTACTTC. Its translation is CASSLGQGALGETQYF.